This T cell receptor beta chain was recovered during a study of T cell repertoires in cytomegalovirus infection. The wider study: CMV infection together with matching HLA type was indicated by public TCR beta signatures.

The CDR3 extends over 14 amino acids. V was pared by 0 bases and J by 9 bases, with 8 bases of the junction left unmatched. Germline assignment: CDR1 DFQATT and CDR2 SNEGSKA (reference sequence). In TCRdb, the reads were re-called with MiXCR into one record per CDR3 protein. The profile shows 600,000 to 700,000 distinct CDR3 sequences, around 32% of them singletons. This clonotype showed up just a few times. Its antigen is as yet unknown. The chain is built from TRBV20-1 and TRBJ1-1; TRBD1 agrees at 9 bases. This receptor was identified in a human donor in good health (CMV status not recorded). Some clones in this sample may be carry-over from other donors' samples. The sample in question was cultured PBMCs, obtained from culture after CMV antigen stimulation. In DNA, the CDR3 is TGCAGTGCTAGAGATCCGGGACAGGGACGGAAAGCTTTCTTT. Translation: CSARDPGQGRKAFF.